The 14 T cell receptor beta chains reported below all come from one sample, sequenced in a study of metastatic and nonmetastatic thyroid tumors. TCRdb ran MiXCR on the PCR reads. The table shows over 15,000 clones, with 21% occurring only once. Not a single patient had been given any form of treatment at any point before undergoing thyroid surgery. Sequencing was done on a sample of tumor tissue. The receptors originated from a female donor with papillary thyroid cancer or a benign thyroid nodule (not recorded which). Some clones in this sample may be carry-over from other donors' samples.

This clone was seen only a few times. V usage is TRBV12-3 or TRBV12-4 and J usage is TRBJ2-7; 11 bases align to TRBD2. The CDR3 length is 13 residues. Losses at the gene ends were 7 bases for V and 2 bases for J; bases not matched to a gene: 1. In DNA, the CDR3 is TGTGCCAGCAAGGGACTAGCGGCCTACGAGCAGTACTTC. This codes for CASKGLAAYEQYF.

The sample holds many counts of this clone. J is TRBJ2-7 and V is TRBV7-2; D ambiguous. V lost 4 bases, J lost 3 bases, and 10 bases lay in between. The CDR3 is made up of 13 amino acids. Germline-derived CDR1 and CDR2 are SGHTA and FQGNSA. The CDR3 region is CASSWGQFYEQYF. The CDR3 nucleotides are TGTGCCAGCAGCTGGGGTCAGTTCTACGAGCAGTACTTC.

The chain is built from TRBV20-1 and TRBJ1-5, with a tentative D call TRBD1 (5 bases). Germline V gene lookup returns CDR1 DFQATT and CDR2 SNEGSKA (reference sequence). V lost 5 bases, J lost 2 bases, and 10 bases lay in between. CDR3 length equals 13 residues. CDR3 in DNA: TGCAGTGCTCCGGCGGGGGGCAATCAGCCCCAGCATTTT. This translates into CSAPAGGNQPQHF.

This clone was picked up many times. This sequence joins TRBV12-3 or TRBV12-4 and TRBJ2-2; either TRBD1 or TRBD2 may fit D (5 bases each). The CDR3 spans 14 residues. Trimming took 2 bases from V and 6 from J, leaving 10 bases between them. CDR3: CASSLQGESGELFF. The CDR3 DNA reads as TGTGCCAGCAGTTTACAGGGAGAATCCGGGGAGCTGTTTTTT.

This clone is medium-sized in the sample. CDR3 residues: CASSPKRASYEQYF. DNA of the CDR3: TGTGCCAGCAGTCCAAAGCGGGCCTCCTACGAGCAGTACTTC. The V gene is TRBV27, the J gene TRBJ2-7; possible D gene TRBD2, 6 bases. V lost 5 bases, J lost 0 bases, and 11 bases lay in between. Germline CDR1 reads MNHEY; CDR2 reads SMNVEV (reference sequence). The CDR3 spans 14 residues.

The chain is built from TRBV11-2 and TRBJ2-3; 7 bases fit TRBD2. After removal of 0 bases from V and 4 bases from J, the junction contained 13 bases not matched to a gene. The CDR3 is made up of 18 amino acids. CDR1 and CDR2 from the germline V gene are SGHAT and FQNNGV. The CDR3 spells CASSLDAAGVGVADTQYF. The CDR3 nucleotides read TGTGCCAGCAGCTTAGACGCCGCGGGGGTCGGAGTGGCAGATACGCAGTATTTT.

By proportion, this clone is medium-sized (0.01 to 0.1%). J is TRBJ1-6 and V is TRBV20-1; 7 bases are a match to TRBD1. The V gene's germline CDR1 is DFQATT and CDR2 SNEGSKA (reference sequence). The CDR3 loop spans 16 amino acids. The ends lost 0 bases at V and 6 bases at J; junction bases unmatched: 8. CDR3 in amino acids: CSARDLRQGSNSPLHF. The CDR3 coding sequence is TGCAGTGCTAGAGATTTAAGACAGGGCTCTAATTCACCCCTCCACTTT.

This clone was counted only a few times. One end of the junction varies from germline; a read error may be responsible. V is TRBV7-8 and J is TRBJ1-1; the D gene is possibly TRBD1 (5 bases). Germline V gives CDR1 SGHVS, CDR2 FQNEAQ. The CDR3 is 13 residues long. The CDR3 bases are TGTGCCAGCAGCTTAGGGGGCGCCAATGAAACTTTCTTT. Translation gives CASSLGGANETFF.

This clone came up a few times. The chain recombines TRBV6-1 with TRBJ2-1; D ambiguous. The germline V gene encodes CDR1 MNHNS and CDR2 SASEGT. CDR3 length: 16 residues. The V end was cut by 1 base, the J end by 0 bases, with 10 bases between. The CDR3 nucleotides are TGTGCCAGCAGTGAAGTTAAGGGTTACTCCTACAATGAGCAGTTCTTC. It specifies CASSEVKGYSYNEQFF.

There are many counts of this clone. The chain carries TRBV29-1 and TRBJ1-4; D is uncertain. V was shortened by 2 bases and J by 4 bases, with 8 bases between the two germline ends. Per germline, CDR1 SQVTM and CDR2 ANQGSEA. This CDR3 contains 13 residues. The CDR3 sequence: CSVEWDDNEKLFF. The CDR3 DNA reads as TGCAGCGTTGAATGGGATGATAATGAAAAACTGTTTTTT.

The chain is built from TRBV19 and TRBJ2-7; D uncertain. The ends were cut back, 5 bases at V and 2 bases at J, with 13 bases in the middle. This CDR3 contains 14 residues. From germline, CDR1 is LNHDA and CDR2 SQIVND (reference sequence). The chain's CDR3 is CASSAQGGPYEQYF. CDR3 DNA: TGTGCCAGTAGTGCCCAAGGTGGGCCCTACGAGCAGTACTTC. Supplemented by reference TRBV19 and TRBJ2-7, the full variable domain reads DGGITQSPKYLFRKEGQNVTLSCEQNLNHDAMYWYRQDPGQGLRLIYYSQIVNDFQKGDIAEGYSVSREKKESFPLTVTSAQKNPTAFYLCASSAQGGPYEQYFGPGTRLTVT.

This clone has a count of ten or more. The chain employs TRBV20-1 and TRBJ1-6; D possibly corresponds to TRBD1 (5 bases). Germline V gene lookup returns CDR1 DFQATT and CDR2 SNEGSKA (reference sequence). There are 19 residues in the CDR3. V was shortened by 2 bases and J by 0 bases, with 20 bases between the two germline ends. CDR3 region: CSARMEGLPFSSYNSPLHF. For the CDR3, the DNA is TGCAGTGCTAGAATGGAGGGGCTCCCCTTTAGCTCCTATAATTCACCCCTCCACTTT.

This clone was observed once. The gene calls are TRBV7-9 and TRBJ2-3; 8 bases line up with TRBD1. Trimming cost V 7 bases and J 5 bases; bases outside gene matches: 8. CDR3 length: 14 residues. Per the germline V gene, CDR1 is SEHNR and CDR2 is FQNEAQ (reference sequence). CDR3 sequence reads: CASTHGQGRDTQYF. The CDR3, as DNA: TGTGCCAGCACCCACGGACAGGGACGAGATACGCAGTATTTT.

This clone came up a few times. Its ends do not fully match the called genes, so a read error is possible. This chain joins TRBV5-1 and TRBJ1-1, with D possibly TRBD1 on 5 matching bases. CDR3 size: 13 residues. Germline loops: CDR1 SGHRS, CDR2 YFSETQ. The CDR3 loop is CASSRGQETEAFF. Here the CDR3 DNA reads TGCGCCAGCAGCAGAGGACAAGAAACTGAGGCTTTCTTT.